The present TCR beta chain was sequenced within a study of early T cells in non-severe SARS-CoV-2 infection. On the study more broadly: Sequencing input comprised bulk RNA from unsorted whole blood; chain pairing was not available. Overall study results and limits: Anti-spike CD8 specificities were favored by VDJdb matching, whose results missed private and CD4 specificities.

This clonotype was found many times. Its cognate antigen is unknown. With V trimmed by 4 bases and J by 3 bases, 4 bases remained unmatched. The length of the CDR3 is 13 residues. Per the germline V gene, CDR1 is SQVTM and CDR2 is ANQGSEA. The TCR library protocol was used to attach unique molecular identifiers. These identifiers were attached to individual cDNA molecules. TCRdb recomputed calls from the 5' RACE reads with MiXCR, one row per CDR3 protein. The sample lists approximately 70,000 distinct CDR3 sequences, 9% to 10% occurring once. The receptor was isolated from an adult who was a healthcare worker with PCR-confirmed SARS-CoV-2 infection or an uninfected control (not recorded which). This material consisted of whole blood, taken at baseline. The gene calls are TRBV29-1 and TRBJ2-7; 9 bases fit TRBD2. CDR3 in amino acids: CSVGPSGIYEQYF. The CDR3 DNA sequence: TGCAGCGTTGGTCCTAGCGGGATCTACGAGCAGTACTTC.